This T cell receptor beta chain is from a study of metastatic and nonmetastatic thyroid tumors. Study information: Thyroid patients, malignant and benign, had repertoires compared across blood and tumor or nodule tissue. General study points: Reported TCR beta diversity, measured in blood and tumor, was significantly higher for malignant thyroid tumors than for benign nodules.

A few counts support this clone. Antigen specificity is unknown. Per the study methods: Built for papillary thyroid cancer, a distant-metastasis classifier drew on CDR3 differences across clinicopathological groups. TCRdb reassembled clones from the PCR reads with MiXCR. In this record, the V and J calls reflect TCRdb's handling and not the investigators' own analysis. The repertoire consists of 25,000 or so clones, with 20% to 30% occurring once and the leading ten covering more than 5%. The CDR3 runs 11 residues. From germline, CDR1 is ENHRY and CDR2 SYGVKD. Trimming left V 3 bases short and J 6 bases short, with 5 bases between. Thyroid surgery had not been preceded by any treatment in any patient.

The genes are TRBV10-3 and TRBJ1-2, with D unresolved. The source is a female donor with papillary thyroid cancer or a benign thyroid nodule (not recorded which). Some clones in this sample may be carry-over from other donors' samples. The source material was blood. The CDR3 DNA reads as TGTGCCATCAGTGATATGAATGGCTACACCTTC. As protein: CAISDMNGYTF.